The present T cell receptor (beta chain) was sequenced within a study of T cell clonality in common variable immunodeficiency. Broader study findings: Repertoire-complication correlations in CVID were limited by patient heterogeneity. Compared with controls, CVID subjects had fewer shared TCRbeta clones.

This clone was counted between two and nine times. Its antigen is not identified. The read ends 3 residues shy of where the CDR3 ends; the end is completed using the germline J gene. CDR3 size: 15 residues. Trimming left V 2 bases short and J 5 bases short, with 13 bases between. Germline CDR1 and CDR2: GTSNPN and SVGIG (reference sequence). Equal genomic DNA amounts from CVID and control samples were sequenced. Measured with immunoSEQ multiplex PCR; TCRdb has only the in-frame clones, and not every one. The counts give 30,000 to 40,000 clones, none of them seen only once; around 1% is held by the top ten.

What was sequenced was peripheral blood mononuclear cells. The V and J genes are TRBV30 and TRBJ1-6; TRBD1 is a possible D gene (5 bases). This TCR was recovered from a person between 18 and 70 years old in good health. CDR3 DNA, as far as it was read: TGTGCCTGGAGTAGAGTGGGAGGGGATAATTCACCC. It is translated as CAWSRVGGDNSP. The entire CDR3 is CAWSRVGGDNSPLHF. The entire variable domain, with the rest obtained from reference TRBV30 and TRBJ1-6, is as follows: SQTIHQWPATLVQPVGSPLSLECTVEGTSNPNLYWYRQAAGRGLQLLFYSVGIGQISSEVPQNLSASRPQDRQFILSSKKLLLSDSGFYLCAWSRVGGDNSPLHFGNGTRLTVT.